This entry features one T cell receptor (beta chain) sequence. Its target is unknown. The CDR3 spans 16 residues. V gave up 4 bases and J gave up 5 bases; unmatched junction bases: 13. Looked up from germline, CDR1 is SGHVS and CDR2 is FNYEAQ. MiXCR, applied by TCRdb to the 5' RACE reads, yields one record per CDR3 protein. Found here are 430,000 or so distinct CDR3 sequences, roughly 25% of them singletons; the top ten hold roughly an eighth. This specimen belongs to a study of T-cell memory formation after mild COVID-19. Study-wide findings and caveats: Clones contracting across day 15 to 85 had a balanced CD4/CD8 profile; later expanding clones leaned CD4+. Pre-infection memory showed some responding clones, and this suggested that cross-reactive memory joined.

This chain uses TRBV7-6 with TRBJ2-7; 8 bases line up with TRBD1. Sequencing was carried out using PBMCs or a T cell subset sorted from them (not recorded which). The receptor's source is an adult woman who had mild COVID-19 (a few samples of this study predate the infection). Cell type and time point are not known. The CDR3 DNA reads TGTGCCAGCAGCTCACAAACCGGGACAGGTTATCACGAGCAGTACTTC. Translated, it gives CASSSQTGTGYHEQYF.